This is a list of T cell receptor beta chains from one sample in a study of cytomegalovirus exposure and HLA in healthy donors. TCRdb's table, derived via immunoSEQ multiplex PCR, lists solely in-frame clones and lacks some. This sample has around 100,000 clones, with 81% found just once. What was sequenced was PBMCs. Source of these receptors: a man aged 40-49 years in good health and CMV-seropositive. Both conserved end residues are part of each CDR3. Each record gives: CDR3 protein, V gene, D gene. D genes are given only for firm matches.

CASSARTGDLNTQYF TRBV19 TRBD1
CASSSTLQGSLGQYF TRBV18 -
CASRGQGHQPQHF TRBV19 -
CASSLTGRNEKLFF TRBV6-5 TRBD1
CSSSGETLHF TRBV7-9 -
CASSAKGVNTEAFF TRBV9 -
CAIKKQGITEAFF TRBV10-3 -
CASSLIEGRGGSDTQYF TRBV7-9 -
CASLQGRTEAFF TRBV19 TRBD1
CASSLSGSQPQHF TRBV7-9 -
CASSDGSGTGEAFF TRBV10-1 TRBD1
CASSHPGQEQYF TRBV4-1 -
CASSTRENTGELFF TRBV19 -
CASSSAPRGARGNSPLHF TRBV5-1 -
CASSIVGGLAGAAFF TRBV28 TRBD2
CASSFRVGRGTEAFF TRBV28 -
CASSPRETYEQYF TRBV5-1 -
CASSAHRDSGNTIYF TRBV9 -
CASSLGWWQGVSNQPQHF TRBV28 -
CASRVYNEQFF TRBV5-6 -
CASSRDPGDTQYF TRBV6-4 -
CASSLGSGGYNEQFF TRBV7-6 -
CASSLDQGEQLF TRBV9 -
CASSTPVGDADTQYF TRBV5-1 -
CASRDRGGDGNTEAFF TRBV28 -
CSVGTGAGNSPLHF TRBV29-1 TRBD1
CASTPRRDSNEQFF TRBV6-5 TRBD1
CASSTSGRYGDTQYF TRBV19 TRBD2
CASSLERGGVYEQFF TRBV7-9 TRBD2
CATQDRAYNEQFF TRBV19 TRBD1
CASAGGIRLPYNEQFF TRBV27 TRBD2
CASSEWGRRNEKLFF TRBV25-1 -
CASSLDDRPNQPQHF TRBV7-9 -
CASSLVQSSYNEQFF TRBV5-1 -
CASGVSGRVNEQFF TRBV9 TRBD2
CSVEWTALQGEAFF TRBV29-1 -
CASSPRTTIGEQFF TRBV9 -
CATSVPPMEQYF TRBV10-3 -
CARSSAMGANVLTF TRBV7-5 -
CASSRLAGGQETQYF TRBV7-9 TRBD2
CSVEDPVGNTIYF TRBV29-1 -
CASSWGRGYEQYF TRBV10-1 -
CASSLDRGTGELFF TRBV5-4 TRBD1
CASSENRGNSPLHF TRBV2 TRBD1
CASSLGVGFSTDTQYF TRBV7-6 -
CASSETGGNTEAFF TRBV18 TRBD1
CASSGLSTDTQYF TRBV2 -
CASSLDRVSGNTIYF TRBV11-2 -
CASSAARQGNSPLHF TRBV2 TRBD1
CASRYTSSYNSPLHF TRBV6-5 -
CASSPGGTGTGELFF TRBV5-1 TRBD1
CSVERSTGTEAFF TRBV29-1 -
CASSAPSGGSGTDTQYF TRBV9 TRBD2
CASSSSIRAEAFF TRBV11-3 -
CASSIAGGNSNQPQHF TRBV19 -
CASSVNREHSGNTIYF TRBV18 -
CASSLNGRGLSYEQYF TRBV27 -
CASRRDRASVETQYF TRBV7-9 TRBD1
CAIRGAGGITGELFF TRBV10-3 TRBD2
CASSPDNNQPQHF TRBV18 -